This paragraph reports one TCR beta chain. Additional DNA sequences in this sample encode the identical CDR3. The V gene end was trimmed by 5 bases and the J gene end by 0 bases; junction bases not matched to a gene: 2. CDR1 is SGHAT, CDR2 FQNNGV, per germline. The CDR3 is 15 residues long. The entry originates in a study of shared clonotypes between healthy human individuals. Study-wide context: The study used three CD4 naive, three CD4 memory, two CD8 naive and one CD8 memory plate per donor.

The assay was run at deep level. TCRdb's copy holds only in-frame clones and misses some; the assay was immunoSEQ multiplex PCR. The sample has approximately 2,300,000 clones, 80% to 95% seen once. Sequenced sample: naive CD4+ T cells from PBMCs. Subset here: CD45RA+ positively selected. The source is a young man in good health. Some clones in this sample may be carry-over from other donors' samples. This chain uses TRBV11-2 with TRBJ2-1; TRBD2 agrees at 9 bases. CDR3 residues: CASSTLAGSYNEQFF. CDR3 nucleotides: TGTGCCAGCAGCACACTAGCGGGCTCCTACAATGAGCAGTTCTTC.